The 29 T cell receptor beta chains reported below all come from one sample, sequenced in a study of T cell clusters in autoimmune cytopenias. TRB was amplified from 250 ng of peripheral blood genomic DNA per sample. One tube held mixed TRB-A and TRB-B primer pools for touch-down PCR. For each CDR3 protein, TCRdb gives one entry from its re-call of the multiplex PCR reads, without DNA. Recorded for this sample: about 2,200 distinct CDR3 sequences. The sample consisted of peripheral blood. These receptors were taken from a human donor with an autoimmune cytopenia or autoimmune hepatitis (not recorded which).

This rearrangement joins TRBV12-3 or TRBV12-4 to TRBJ2-6. The CDR3 has 17 residues. The CDR3 here is CASSDALGSAGANVLTF.

The rearrangement joins TRBV19 to TRBJ2-6; there is no DNA to check the TCRdb D call of TRBD1. In germline, CDR1 is LNHDA, CDR2 SQIVND (reference sequence). The CDR3 loop spans 17 amino acids. CDR3: CASRNPGQGAGANVLTF.

Measured by frequency, this clonotype is medium-sized. V usage is TRBV19 and J usage is TRBJ1-6; TCRdb returns TRBD1, unconfirmable since there is no DNA. Per germline, CDR1 LNHDA and CDR2 SQIVND (reference sequence). The CDR3 is 14 amino acids. The CDR3: CASKTGRGGSPLHF.

The chain couples TRBV20-1 to TRBJ2-1; TCRdb reports TRBD2, a call that lacks DNA to check it against. This CDR3 has 18 amino acids. Germline loops: CDR1 DFQATT, CDR2 SNEGSKA (reference sequence). CDR3 in amino acids: CSASSGTSGGAPYNEQFF.

This clonotype is medium-sized by frequency. This sequence joins TRBV7-3 and TRBJ2-3; absent DNA, TCRdb's TRBD1 call cannot be checked. Germline V lookup: CDR1 SGHTA, CDR2 FQGTGA. The CDR3 contains 15 residues. The CDR3 is CASSPLGGRFDTQYF.

The V and J genes are TRBV7-3 and TRBJ2-3; the TCRdb call, TRBD2, lacks DNA for checking. Germline lookup yields CDR1 SGHTA and CDR2 FQGTGA. The CDR3 has 15 residues. This CDR3 reads CASSRLAAYTDTQYF.

The rearrangement joins TRBV6-5 to TRBJ2-3; TCRdb outputs TRBD2, but without DNA this stays unchecked. This CDR3 contains 15 residues. CDR1 is MNHEY, CDR2 SVGAGI, per germline. The CDR3 region is CASSRTRRSTDTQYF.

By frequency, this clonotype registers medium-sized. The chain is built from TRBV29-1 and TRBJ1-4. Germline lookup yields CDR1 SQVTM and CDR2 ANQGSEA. There are 13 residues in the CDR3. The CDR3 protein is CSVDIGVGEKLFF.

The chain has TRBV7-2 and TRBJ2-7; TCRdb names TRBD1, which stays unverified in the absence of DNA. The CDR3 is 14 amino acids. Germline CDR1 is SGHTA and CDR2 is FQGNSA. CDR3 region: CASSLAGGTYEQYF.

The chain uses TRBV5-1 and TRBJ1-1; lacking DNA, the TRBD1 call made by TCRdb goes unchecked. Germline V gives CDR1 SGHRS, CDR2 YFSETQ. The CDR3 is made up of 12 amino acids. CDR3 amino acids: CASSSGQLQAFF. The full variable domain, in which reference TRBV5-1 and TRBJ1-1 provide the parts outside the CDR3, is KAGVTQTPRYLIKTRGQQVTLSCSPISGHRSVSWYQQTPGQGLQFLFEYFSETQRNKGNFPGRFSGRQFSNSRSEMNVSTLELGDSALYLCASSSGQLQAFFGQGTRLTVV.

CDR3 region: CASRPLGVDTQYF. The V call is TRBV11-2, the J call TRBJ2-3; TCRdb's assignment of TRBD1 cannot be checked, as there is no DNA. CDR3 length: 13 residues. Germline CDR1 is SGHAT and CDR2 is FQNNGV. The entire variable domain, with the rest obtained from reference TRBV11-2 and TRBJ2-3, is as follows: EAGVAQSPRYKIIEKRQSVAFWCNPISGHATLYWYQQILGQGPKLLIQFQNNGVVDDSQLPKDRFSAERLKGVDSTLKIQPAKLEDSAVYLCASRPLGVDTQYFGPGTRLTVL.

V gene TRBV7-2 combines with J gene TRBJ1-4; TCRdb designates TRBD1, a call that cannot be tested without DNA. The CDR3 runs to 15 residues. The germline V gene encodes CDR1 SGHTA and CDR2 FQGNSA. The CDR3 sequence: CASSFRQGRDEKLFF.

The gene calls are TRBV30 and TRBJ1-3; absent DNA, TCRdb's TRBD1 call cannot be checked. The CDR3 consists of 14 residues. Germline V gene lookup returns CDR1 GTSNPN and CDR2 SVGIG (reference sequence). The CDR3 is CACDGASSGNTIYF.

The chain employs TRBV5-4 and TRBJ2-5; the D call of TRBD1 rests on TCRdb alone, since no DNA is present to check it. Germline CDR1 reads SGHNT; CDR2 reads YYREEE (reference sequence). CDR3 length: 14 amino acids. This CDR3 is CASSIDRARETQYF.

This chain links TRBV6-2 or TRBV6-3 with TRBJ2-2; TCRdb lists TRBD2, though no DNA is available to test this call. Germline CDR1 reads MNHEY; CDR2 reads SVGEGT. The CDR3 is 16 amino acids. CDR3 region: CASSTHTLVANGELFF.

This clonotype registers medium-sized by frequency. The V call is TRBV5-6, the J call TRBJ1-1; TCRdb returns TRBD1, unconfirmable since there is no DNA. Germline lookup yields CDR1 SGHDT and CDR2 YYEEEE. The CDR3 has 16 residues. CDR3 residues: CASSGRLGRRDTEAFF.

This rearrangement joins TRBV7-9 to TRBJ2-3. Germline V gene lookup returns CDR1 SEHNR and CDR2 FQNEAQ (reference sequence). The CDR3 contains 14 residues. CDR3: CASSPRVSTDTQYF.

This chain joins TRBV7-2 and TRBJ2-6. Germline values: CDR1 SGHTA, CDR2 FQGNSA. The CDR3 spans 15 residues. The CDR3 loop is CASSYRNSGANVLTF.

The chain joins TRBV29-1 to TRBJ1-2. This CDR3 is built from 14 residues. The germline V gene encodes CDR1 SQVTM and CDR2 ANQGSEA. The CDR3 reads CSVERSSGYYGYTF.

The chain joins TRBV7-3 to TRBJ1-3. The CDR3 is made up of 15 amino acids. Germline V CDR1 and CDR2: SGHTA, FQGTGA. The CDR3 sequence is CASSREGLSGNTIYF.

The chain is built from TRBV19 and TRBJ2-1; there is no DNA to check the TCRdb D call of TRBD1. CDR3 length: 12 residues. Germline-derived CDR1 and CDR2 are LNHDA and SQIVND (reference sequence). CDR3 sequence: CASTDRGDEQFF.

CDR3 amino acids: CASSYSKGGNTEAFF. The J gene is TRBJ1-1, the V gene TRBV6-5. CDR1 and CDR2 from the germline V gene are MNHEY and SVGAGI. The CDR3 has 15 residues.

The rearrangement joins TRBV11-2 to TRBJ1-3. Germline lookup yields CDR1 SGHAT and CDR2 FQNNGV. This CDR3 region has 13 residues. The CDR3 spells CASSLDRGNTIYF. Together with reference TRBV11-2 and TRBJ1-3, the CDR3 gives the full variable domain: EAGVAQSPRYKIIEKRQSVAFWCNPISGHATLYWYQQILGQGPKLLIQFQNNGVVDDSQLPKDRFSAERLKGVDSTLKIQPAKLEDSAVYLCASSLDRGNTIYFGEGSWLTVV.

By frequency, this clonotype registers medium-sized (0.01 to 0.1%). The CDR3 reads CASSGAANTGELFF. V and J are TRBV19 and TRBJ2-2; lacking DNA, the TRBD1 call made by TCRdb goes unchecked. CDR1 and CDR2 (germline): LNHDA, SQIVND (reference sequence). This CDR3 has 14 residues.

The V and J genes are TRBV5-6 and TRBJ2-1. This CDR3 is 12 amino acids long. The germline V gene has CDR1 SGHDT and CDR2 YYEEEE. This chain's CDR3 is CASSLVANEQFF.

The chain uses TRBV12-3 or TRBV12-4 and TRBJ2-3; with no DNA, the TCRdb D assignment of TRBD2 cannot be verified. This CDR3 has 16 residues. CDR3 loop: CASTHRLAGGSDTQYF.

The CDR3 reads CSARVLGSQNTEAFF. The chain recombines TRBV20-1 with TRBJ1-1. CDR3 length: 15 amino acids. Germline CDR1 and CDR2: DFQATT and SNEGSKA (reference sequence).

The chain links TRBV15 to TRBJ1-5. Germline V gives CDR1 LNHNV, CDR2 YYDKDF (reference sequence). The CDR3 has 17 amino acids. This CDR3 is CATSRVLGYPSNQPQHF.

The rearrangement joins TRBV7-9 to TRBJ1-4; the D call of TRBD1 rests on TCRdb alone, since no DNA is present to check it. The CDR3 is made up of 16 amino acids. Germline loops: CDR1 SEHNR, CDR2 FQNEAQ (reference sequence). CDR3 sequence: CASSSPRTGRGEKLFF.